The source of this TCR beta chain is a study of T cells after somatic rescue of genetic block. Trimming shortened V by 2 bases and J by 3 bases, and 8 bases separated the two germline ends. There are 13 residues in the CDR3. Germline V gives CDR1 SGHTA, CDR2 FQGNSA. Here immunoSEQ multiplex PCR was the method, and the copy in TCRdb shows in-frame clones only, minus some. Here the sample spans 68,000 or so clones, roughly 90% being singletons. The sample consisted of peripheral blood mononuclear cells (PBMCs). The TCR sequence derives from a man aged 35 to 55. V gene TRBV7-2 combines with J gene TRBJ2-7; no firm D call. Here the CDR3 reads CASSLLAVYEQYF. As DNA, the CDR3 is TGTGCCAGCAGCTTATTGGCGGTCTACGAGCAGTACTTC.